The 16 T cell receptor beta chains presented below share a single source sample, sequenced in a study of long-term antiretroviral therapy in people with HIV. With survey level as its setting, the immunoSEQ assay was v3.0. Some clones are missing from TCRdb's copy, which holds only in-frame ones; the method was immunoSEQ multiplex PCR. The profile shows 35,000 to 40,000 clones, 80% to 90% of them singletons. The source was unsorted PBMCs, collected 2.2 years after starting antiretroviral therapy. The receptor set was obtained from a man younger than 35 with HIV.

The V call is TRBV29-1, the J call TRBJ2-6, with TRBD1 matching 7 bases. CDR1 is SQVTM, CDR2 ANQGSEA, per germline. V shed 3 bases and J 0 bases; nucleotides not matched to a gene: 5. The CDR3 sequence is 16 residues long. The CDR3 nucleotides read TGCAGCGTTGACGGGACAGTTGACTCTGGGGCCAACGTCCTGACTTTC. This sequence encodes CSVDGTVDSGANVLTF.

This chain connects TRBV6-5 to TRBJ1-2; TRBD1 matches 7 bases. Germline V gene sequence: CDR1 MNHEY, CDR2 SVGAGI. The V segment lost 4 bases and the J segment 9 bases; nucleotides outside the gene matches: 11. CDR3 length: 14 residues. The CDR3 sequence: CASSFNNAGGRYTF. CDR3 in DNA: TGTGCCAGCAGTTTCAACAACGCAGGGGGTCGCTACACCTTC.

The rearrangement links TRBV2 to TRBJ2-1, with TRBD2 identical over 14 bases. Germline loops: CDR1 SNHLY, CDR2 FYNNEI. V dropped 6 bases and J dropped 9; count of bases not matched to a gene: 7. The CDR3 totals 15 residues. The CDR3, as DNA: TGTGCCAGCAGCGTGGGACTAGCGGGAGATTCTGAGCAGTTCTTC. Translated: CASSVGLAGDSEQFF.

The CDR3 DNA reads as TGTGCCAGCAGTTCCCCCCGTACTCGGGCCAACGTCCTGACTTTC. Protein product: CASSSPRTRANVLTF. The V gene is TRBV27, the J gene TRBJ2-6, with unresolved D. This CDR3 is built from 15 residues. The germline V and J ends were trimmed by 4 bases and 5 bases, with 12 bases remaining between them. CDR1 is MNHEY and CDR2 is SMNVEV in the germline V gene (reference sequence). The variable domain in full, completed from reference TRBV27 and TRBJ2-6, reads EAQVTQNPRYLITVTGKKLTVTCSQNMNHEYMSWYRQDPGLGLRQIYYSMNVEVTDKGDVPEGYKVSRKEKRNFPLILESPSPNQTSLYFCASSSPRTRANVLTFGAGSRLTVL.

CDR3 coding DNA: TGTGCCAGCAGCCCCGCGCATGACACGCAGTATTTT. Protein: CASSPAHDTQYF. The V call is TRBV5-5, the J call TRBJ2-3; D not certain. V was cut by 4 bases and J by 9 bases, with 12 bases left in between. This CDR3 is 12 amino acids long. CDR1 is SGHKS and CDR2 is YYEKEE in the germline V gene (reference sequence).

This chain joins TRBV9 and TRBJ1-1; no clear D. V lost 4 bases, J lost 0 bases, and 13 bases lay in between. This CDR3 is 15 amino acids long. The germline gives CDR1 SGDLS, CDR2 YYNGEE. CDR3 sequence reads: CASSSSPGMNTEAFF. CDR3 in DNA: TGTGCCAGCAGCTCCTCCCCCGGGATGAACACTGAAGCTTTCTTT.

The rearrangement joins TRBV7-9 to TRBJ2-1; weak D call: TRBD2 (7 bases). CDR1 is SEHNR, CDR2 FQNEAQ, per germline (reference sequence). This CDR3 spans 16 amino acids. Between the trimmed V and J ends, which lost 5 bases and 7 bases, there was a span of 21 bases. DNA of the CDR3: TGTGCCAGCAGCCCTGCGCCAGGGGAGGGCCCAAATGAGCAGTTCTTC. Protein sequence: CASSPAPGEGPNEQFF.

V and J are TRBV7-2 and TRBJ1-2; a possible D gene is TRBD1 (5 bases). This CDR3 has 13 amino acids. Trimming cost V 3 bases and J 4 bases, with 9 bases left between them. Germline assignment: CDR1 SGHTA and CDR2 FQGNSA. The CDR3, as DNA: TGTGCCAGCAGCTTGGGCAGGGCCTATGGCTACACCTTC. Amino acids: CASSLGRAYGYTF.

This clone was counted only a few times. The chain employs TRBV9 and TRBJ1-2, with D uncertain. The CDR3 is 12 amino acids. CDR1 and CDR2 (germline): SGDLS, YYNGEE. Trimming shortened V by 2 bases and J by 5 bases, and 7 bases separated the two germline ends. The CDR3 coding sequence is TGTGCCAGCAGCGTCCAGGCGTATGGCTACACCTTC. Translating gives CASSVQAYGYTF.

The chain combines TRBV2 with TRBJ2-7; 8 positions match TRBD1. This CDR3 contains 15 residues. J lost 5 bases, V lost 2 bases, and 8 bases had no gene match. Germline assignment: CDR1 SNHLY and CDR2 FYNNEI. The DNA of the CDR3 is TGTGCCAGCAGTGAAAGCGGACAGGGTGCCCACGAGCAGTACTTC. It encodes CASSESGQGAHEQYF.

V and J are TRBV4-3 and TRBJ2-2; D is unclear. This CDR3 comprises 15 residues. Between the trimmed V and J ends, which lost 0 bases and 5 bases, there was a span of 10 bases. Germline V gene data show CDR1 as LGHNA and CDR2 as YSLEER. The CDR3 sequence is CASSQDYLDTGELFF. CDR3 in DNA: TGCGCCAGCAGCCAAGACTACCTAGATACCGGGGAGCTGTTTTTT.

This chain connects TRBV2 to TRBJ1-1, with 7 positions matching TRBD1. This CDR3 has 14 amino acids. Germline V gene lookup returns CDR1 SNHLY and CDR2 FYNNEI. Losses at the gene ends were 6 bases for V and 1 base for J; bases not matched to a gene: 5. The CDR3 loop reads CASRTGQTNTEAFF. In DNA, the CDR3 is TGTGCCAGCAGAACGGGACAGACGAACACTGAAGCTTTCTTT.

This sequence joins TRBV2 and TRBJ1-3, with D possibly being TRBD1 (6 bases). The CDR3 is 15 residues long. Germline V lookup: CDR1 SNHLY, CDR2 FYNNEI. V was shortened by 8 bases and J by 0 bases, with 14 bases between the two germline ends. The CDR3 reads CASSGTSLSGNTIYF. CDR3 in DNA: TGTGCCAGCTCCGGGACATCTCTCTCTGGAAACACCATATATTTT.

This clone was seen a few times. The chain employs TRBV6-1 and TRBJ1-1; D uncertain. Germline loops: CDR1 MNHNS, CDR2 SASEGT. Trimming took off 6 bases at V and 1 base at J, with 6 bases between the two ends. The CDR3 spans 12 residues. The DNA of the CDR3 is TGTGCCAGCAGGGGCTGGAACACTGAAGCTTTCTTT. Encoded protein: CASRGWNTEAFF.

This clone occurred a few times. This sequence joins TRBV7-8 and TRBJ2-1; D unresolved. V dropped 4 bases and J dropped 2 bases, with 9 bases sitting between them. This CDR3 has 14 residues. Germline values: CDR1 SGHVS, CDR2 FQNEAQ. DNA for the CDR3: TGTGCCAGCAGCTCCAGACTGACCTACAATGAGCAGTTCTTC. Its translation is CASSSRLTYNEQFF.

This sequence joins TRBV7-2 and TRBJ2-5; D gene ambiguous. CDR3 length: 14 amino acids. Germline V gene data show CDR1 as SGHTA and CDR2 as FQGNSA. Trimming stripped 2 bases from V and 5 bases from J, with 12 bases between. CDR3 nucleotides: TGTGCCAGCAGCTTAATGCGCGGTGACGAGACCCAGTACTTC. This encodes CASSLMRGDETQYF. Using reference TRBV7-2 and TRBJ2-5 for the parts outside the CDR3, the full variable domain is GAGVSQSPSNKVTEKGKDVELRCDPISGHTALYWYRQSLGQGLEFLIYFQGNSAPDKSGLPSDRFSAERTGGSVSTLTIQRTQQEDSAVYLCASSLMRGDETQYFGPGTRLLVL.